These 10 T cell receptor beta chains originate from one sample sequenced in a study of blood T cell repertoires in COVID-19. Clones were read by immunoSEQ multiplex PCR, and TCRdb kept only the in-frame ones, dropping some. The sample shows 120,000 to 150,000 clones, 75% to 85% of them seen only once. The sequenced sample consisted of peripheral blood. These receptors originate from a woman aged 45-60 years in a cohort sampled during active or convalescent COVID-19.

The chain uses TRBV27 and TRBJ2-2; 7 positions match TRBD1. This CDR3 region has 18 residues. Trimming cost V 6 bases and J 1 base; bases outside gene matches: 14. Germline V gives CDR1 MNHEY, CDR2 SMNVEV (reference sequence). CDR3 nucleotides: TGTGCCAGCAGACGAGGACAGGAAACACACGAGAACACCGGGGAGCTGTTTTTT. The encoded protein is CASRRGQETHENTGELFF.

The rearrangement joins TRBV7-2 to TRBJ2-1, with D perhaps matching TRBD1 (5 bases). The V gene's germline CDR1 is SGHTA and CDR2 FQGNSA. This CDR3 is built from 17 residues. V gave up 7 bases and J gave up 3 bases, with 22 bases separating them. As DNA, the CDR3 is TGTGCCAGCATCCCGGTAGGGGTTCGGCAGAACTACAATGAGCAGTTCTTC. Translated, it gives CASIPVGVRQNYNEQFF.

The V call is TRBV6-5, the J call TRBJ2-5, with a possible D match to TRBD2 (6 bases). CDR1 is MNHEY and CDR2 is SVGAGI in the germline V gene. V was clipped by 7 bases and J by 5 bases, with 17 bases between them. CDR3 length: 14 residues. CDR3: CASTHAGLMETQYF. The CDR3 DNA reads TGTGCCAGCACGCACGCGGGGTTAATGGAGACCCAGTACTTC.

The CDR3 reads CASSPPAGPRYGYTF. The CDR3, as DNA: TGTGCCAGCTCACCACCTGCAGGGCCGCGCTATGGCTACACCTTC. The rearrangement joins TRBV18 to TRBJ1-2; D is possibly TRBD1 (5 bases). The CDR3 totals 15 residues. Trimming removed 0 bases at V and 4 bases at J, with 12 bases between. Per germline, CDR1 KGHSH and CDR2 LQKENI. Looking up the rest from reference TRBV18 and TRBJ1-2 gives the full variable domain: NAGVMQNPRHLVRRRGQEARLRCSPMKGHSHVYWYRQLPEEGLKFMVYLQKENIIDESGMPKERFSAEFPKEGPSILRIQQVVRGDSAAYFCASSPPAGPRYGYTFGSGTRLTVV.

This chain links TRBV5-6 with TRBJ2-6; D not resolved. The CDR3 runs to 14 residues. Germline-derived CDR1 and CDR2 are SGHDT and YYEEEE. Between the trimmed V and J ends, which lost 1 base and 3 bases, there was a span of 5 bases. The CDR3 here is CASSLPYGANVLTF. DNA of the CDR3: TGTGCCAGCAGCTTGCCTTATGGGGCCAACGTCCTGACTTTC.

The chain is built from TRBV11-2 and TRBJ1-6; 12 bases agree with TRBD1. The germline V gene encodes CDR1 SGHAT and CDR2 FQNNGV. CDR3 length: 13 residues. V trimming: 4 bases; J trimming: 15 bases; junction bases outside the gene matches: 4. CDR3 in DNA: TGTGCCAGCAGCTGGGACAGGGGGCAAAGCCTCCACTTT. It is translated as CASSWDRGQSLHF.

V usage is TRBV12-3 or TRBV12-4 and J usage is TRBJ1-1, with D hard to call. Trimming pared 6 bases from V and 1 base from J, leaving 9 bases between. CDR3 length: 13 amino acids. The CDR3 nucleotides read TGTGCCAGCAGACGTCCGGGGAACACTGAAGCTTTCTTT. This encodes CASRRPGNTEAFF.

The genes are TRBV3-1 (or the pseudogene TRBV3-2) and TRBJ2-5, with TRBD2 as a possible D gene (5 bases). This CDR3 is built from 13 residues. Looked up from germline, CDR1 is LGHDT and CDR2 is YNNKEL (reference sequence). Deletions cut 4 bases from V and 5 bases from J, with 11 bases between. CDR3 sequence: CASSRSGPETQYF. The CDR3 DNA follows: TGTGCCAGCAGCCGAAGCGGCCCGGAGACCCAGTACTTC.

V usage is TRBV19 and J usage is TRBJ1-5; no clear D gene. The ends were cut back, 6 bases at V and 7 bases at J, with 16 bases in the middle. Germline V lookup: CDR1 LNHDA, CDR2 SQIVND (reference sequence). The CDR3 covers 14 residues. The chain's CDR3 is CASSRRRERQPQHF. The CDR3 DNA reads TGTGCCAGTAGCAGAAGAAGGGAGCGGCAGCCCCAGCATTTT.

The chain has TRBV5-1 and TRBJ1-4; D unclear. V was trimmed by 0 bases and J by 2 bases, leaving 17 bases between them. The CDR3 covers 18 residues. Germline V gene lookup returns CDR1 SGHRS and CDR2 YFSETQ. The CDR3 DNA reads TGCGCCAGCAGCTTGGTGGTGTGGCTTAGAGGGACTAATGAAAAACTGTTTTTT. It is translated as CASSLVVWLRGTNEKLFF.